Each of the 5 T cell receptor beta chains below was sequenced from the same sample in a study of tumor and adjacent non-tumor tissue in lung cancer. TCRbeta libraries were built with three rounds of nested PCR, modified from ARM-PCR. TCRdb re-analysed the multiplex PCR reads in MiXCR, keeping a single row per CDR3 protein. The profile shows fewer than 90,000 distinct CDR3 sequences, about 77% of them singletons. This sample's RNA came from whole unsorted tissue. Distant lung tissue was collected more than 3 cm away from the tumor edge. The sequenced material came from distant non-tumor lung tissue. The receptors were gathered from a woman in her forties or fifties with non-small cell lung cancer.

To note about this clonotype: At one end, the junction sequence differs from germline, possibly due to a read error. The J gene is TRBJ1-3, the V gene TRBV11-2, with D unclear. The CDR3 sequence is 15 residues long. CDR1 and CDR2 from the germline V gene are SGHAT and FQNNGV. CDR3 residues: CVSCASMNSGNTIYF. The CDR3 DNA sequence: TGTGTCAGCTGCGCAAGCATGAACTCTGGAAACACCATATATTTT.

This clonotype was recorded at least ten times. The chain uses TRBV6-1 and TRBJ1-5; possibly TRBD1 for D (5 bases). CDR3 length equals 16 residues. Germline V gives CDR1 MNHNS, CDR2 SASEGT. Trimming removed 4 bases at V and 2 bases at J, with 15 bases between. CDR3 sequence reads: CASSVQRGRGNQPQHF. The CDR3, as DNA: TGTGCCAGCAGTGTGCAGAGGGGTCGGGGCAATCAGCCCCAGCATTTT.

J is TRBJ2-2 and V is TRBV11-3; possible D gene TRBD1, 6 bases. The CDR3 runs to 12 residues. CDR1 SGHNT and CDR2 YENEEA come from the germline V gene. V was pared by 9 bases and J by 6 bases, with 11 bases between. The CDR3 reads CASRQGSGELFF. The CDR3 DNA reads as TGTGCCAGTCGTCAGGGGTCCGGGGAGCTGTTTTTT.

As for this clonotype: A much larger clone sits a single nucleotide away, making a read error possible. Since no conserved phenylalanine or tryptophan closes the CDR3, a read error is the likely cause. This sequence joins TRBV20-1 and TRBJ2-1, with TRBD2 identical over 11 bases. From germline, CDR1 is DFQATT and CDR2 SNEGSKA (reference sequence). The CDR3 covers 14 residues. V shed 5 bases, J shed 3 bases, and the junction held 3 bases outside the gene matches. This CDR3 is CSAAGLADYNEQFL. The CDR3 nucleotides are TGCAGTGCTGCGGGACTAGCGGACTACAATGAGCAGTTCTTG.

At least ten counts were recorded for this clonotype. The rearrangement links TRBV24-1 to TRBJ1-4; 9 bases fit TRBD1. The CDR3 is 13 amino acids. Germline CDR1 and CDR2: KGHDR and SFDVKD. V was pared by 9 bases and J by 6 bases, with 4 bases of the junction left unmatched. The CDR3 DNA sequence: TGTGCCACCCAGGGACAGGGACATGAAAAACTGTTTTTT. This codes for CATQGQGHEKLFF.